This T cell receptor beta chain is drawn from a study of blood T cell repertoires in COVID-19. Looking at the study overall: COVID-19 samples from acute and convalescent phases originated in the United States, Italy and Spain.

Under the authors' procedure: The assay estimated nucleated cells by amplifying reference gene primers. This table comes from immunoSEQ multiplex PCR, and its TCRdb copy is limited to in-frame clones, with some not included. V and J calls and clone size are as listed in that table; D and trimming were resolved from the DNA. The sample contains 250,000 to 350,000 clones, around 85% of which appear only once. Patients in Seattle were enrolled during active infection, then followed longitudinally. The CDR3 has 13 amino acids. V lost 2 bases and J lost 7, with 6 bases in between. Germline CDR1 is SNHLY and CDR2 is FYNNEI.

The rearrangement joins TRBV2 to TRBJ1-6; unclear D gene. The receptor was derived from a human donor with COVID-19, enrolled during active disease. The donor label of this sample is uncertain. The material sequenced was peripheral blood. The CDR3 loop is CASSELRNSPLHF. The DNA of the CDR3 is TGTGCCAGCAGTGAATTGAGGAATTCACCCCTCCACTTT. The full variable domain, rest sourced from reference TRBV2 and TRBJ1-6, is EPEVTQTPSHQVTQMGQEVILRCVPISNHLYFYWYRQILGQKVEFLVSFYNNEISEKSEIFDDQFSVERPDGSNFTLKIRSTKLEDSAMYFCASSELRNSPLHFGNGTRLTVT.